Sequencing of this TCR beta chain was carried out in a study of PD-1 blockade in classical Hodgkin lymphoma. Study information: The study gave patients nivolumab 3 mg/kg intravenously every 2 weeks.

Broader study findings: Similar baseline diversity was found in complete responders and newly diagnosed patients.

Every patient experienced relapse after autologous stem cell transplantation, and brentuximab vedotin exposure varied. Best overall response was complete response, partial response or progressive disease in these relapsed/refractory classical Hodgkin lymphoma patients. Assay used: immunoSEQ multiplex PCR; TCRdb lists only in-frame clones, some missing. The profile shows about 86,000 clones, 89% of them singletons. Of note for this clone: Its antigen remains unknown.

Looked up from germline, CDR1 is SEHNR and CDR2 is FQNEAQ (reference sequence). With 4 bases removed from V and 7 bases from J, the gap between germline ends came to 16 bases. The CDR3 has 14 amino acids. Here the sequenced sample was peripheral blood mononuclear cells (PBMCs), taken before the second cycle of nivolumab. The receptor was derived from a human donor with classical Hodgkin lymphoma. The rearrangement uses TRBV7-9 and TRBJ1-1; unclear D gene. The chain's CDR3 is CASSSHTYGLEAFF. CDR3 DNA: TGTGCCAGCAGCTCCCACACGTACGGGCTTGAAGCTTTCTTT.